This TCR beta chain was captured in a study of cytomegalovirus exposure and HLA in healthy donors. Germline V gene sequence: CDR1 SGHVS, CDR2 FQNEAQ. V lost 3 bases and J 2 bases, leaving 8 bases between the germline ends. This CDR3 is 13 amino acids long. Amplification used 60 Vbeta primers and 13 Jbeta primers. Assay: immunoSEQ multiplex PCR; the TCRdb copy retains only in-frame clones and omits some. This table holds roughly 140,000 clones, around 84% found once. The sample taken for sequencing was PBMCs. This clonotype was sampled from a young woman in good health and CMV-seronegative. V is TRBV7-8 and J is TRBJ2-7; the D is unclear. Here the CDR3 reads CASSLHETYEQYF. In DNA, the CDR3 is TGTGCCAGCAGCTTGCATGAGACCTACGAGCAGTACTTC.